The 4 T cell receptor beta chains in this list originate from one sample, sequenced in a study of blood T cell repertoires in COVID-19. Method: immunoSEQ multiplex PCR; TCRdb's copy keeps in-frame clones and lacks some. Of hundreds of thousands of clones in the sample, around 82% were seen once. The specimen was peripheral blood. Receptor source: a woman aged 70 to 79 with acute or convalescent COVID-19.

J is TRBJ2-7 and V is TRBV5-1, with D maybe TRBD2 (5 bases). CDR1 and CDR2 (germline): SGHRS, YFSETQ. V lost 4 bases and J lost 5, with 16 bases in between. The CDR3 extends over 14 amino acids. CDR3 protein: CASSLGWEWDEQYF. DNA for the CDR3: TGCGCCAGCAGCCTCGGTTGGGAGTGGGACGAGCAGTACTTC.

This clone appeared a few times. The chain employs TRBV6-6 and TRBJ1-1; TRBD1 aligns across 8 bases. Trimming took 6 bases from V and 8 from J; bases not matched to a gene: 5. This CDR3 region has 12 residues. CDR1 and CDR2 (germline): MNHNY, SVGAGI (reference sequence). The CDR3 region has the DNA TGTGCCAGCAGCAGACGGGACAGGGAAGCTTTCTTT. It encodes CASSRRDREAFF.

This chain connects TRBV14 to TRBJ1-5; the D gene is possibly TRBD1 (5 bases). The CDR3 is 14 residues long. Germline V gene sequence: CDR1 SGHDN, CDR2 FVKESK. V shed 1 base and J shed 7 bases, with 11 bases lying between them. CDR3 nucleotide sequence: TGTGCCAGCAGCCAAGCCTCAGGGCCCCAGCCCCAGCATTTT. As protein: CASSQASGPQPQHF. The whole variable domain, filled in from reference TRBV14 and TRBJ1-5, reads EAGVTQFPSHSVIEKGQTVTLRCDPISGHDNLYWYRRVMGKEIKFLLHFVKESKQDESGMPNNRFLAERTGGTYSTLKVQPAELEDSGVYFCASSQASGPQPQHFGDGTRLSIL.

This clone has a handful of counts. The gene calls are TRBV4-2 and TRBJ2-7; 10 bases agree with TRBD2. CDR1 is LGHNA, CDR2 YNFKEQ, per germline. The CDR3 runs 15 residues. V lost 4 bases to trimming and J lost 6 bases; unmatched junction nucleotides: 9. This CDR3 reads CASSPGKSGGVEQYF. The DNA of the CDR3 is TGTGCCAGCAGCCCCGGAAAAAGCGGGGGGGTCGAGCAGTACTTC.